The present TCR beta chain was sequenced within a study of cytomegalovirus exposure and HLA in healthy donors. With regard to this clone: Antigen unknown.

60 Vbeta and 13 Jbeta primers were used in PCR. Authors' methods: Around 76 million unique TCR beta chains, roughly 12 million shared, were counted in a later analysis. The assay was immunoSEQ multiplex PCR, and TCRdb's table has in-frame clones only and misses some. V, J and clone size are taken as reported in that table, and D and trimming were inferred from the DNA itself. This sample's table has 150,000 or so clones. Germline V gene data show CDR1 as SGHKS and CDR2 as YYEKEE (reference sequence). Trimming shortened V by 0 bases and J by 9 bases, and 16 bases separated the two germline ends. The CDR3 loop spans 14 amino acids. The study's findings and limits: TCR beta sequences reportedly predicted the HLA-A and HLA-B alleles of most subjects accurately. Common viral pathogens (according to a later analysis) appeared linked to several of the most significant clusters. Follow-up analysis later connected one missense variant in DCLRE1C with trimming of TCR beta V- and J-genes.

The sequenced sample was PBMCs. This chain links TRBV5-5 with TRBJ2-7; tentative D call: TRBD1 (7 bases). The clonotype was recovered from a woman aged 50 to 60 in good health and CMV-seronegative. For the CDR3, the DNA is TGTGCCAGCAGCTTGGCCGGGGGACAGTTAGGGCAGTACTTC. Protein product: CASSLAGGQLGQYF.